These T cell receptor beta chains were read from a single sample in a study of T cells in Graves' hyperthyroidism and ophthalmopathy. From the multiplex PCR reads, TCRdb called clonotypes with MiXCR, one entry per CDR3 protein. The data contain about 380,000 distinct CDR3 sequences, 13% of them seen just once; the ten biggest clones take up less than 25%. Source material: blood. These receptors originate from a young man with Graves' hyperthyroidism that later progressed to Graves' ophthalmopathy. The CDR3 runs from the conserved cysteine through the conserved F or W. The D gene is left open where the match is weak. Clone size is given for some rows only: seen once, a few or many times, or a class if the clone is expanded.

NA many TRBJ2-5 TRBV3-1 TGTGCCAGCAGCCAAGATGGCTACGAGACCCAGTACTTC CASSQDGYETQYF
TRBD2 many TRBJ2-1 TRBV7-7 TGTGCCAGCAGCTTAGGTTTCCAGCGGGGATACAATGAGCAGTTCTTC CASSLGFQRGYNEQFF
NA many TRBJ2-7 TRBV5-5 TGTGCCAGCACCTTCCCGGGGCCTTATTACGAGCAGTACTTC CASTFPGPYYEQYF
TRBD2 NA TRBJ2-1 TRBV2 TGTGCCAGCAAACTAGCGGGGGGTAGCAATGAGCAGTTCTTC CASKLAGGSNEQFF
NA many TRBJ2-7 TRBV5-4 TGTGCCAGCAGCAAAGGTAGCGGATTTTCCTCCTACGAGCAGTACTTC CASSKGSGFSSYEQYF
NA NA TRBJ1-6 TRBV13 TGTGCCAGCAGCAACCGGGGTTTGAATTCACCCCTCCACTTT CASSNRGLNSPLHF
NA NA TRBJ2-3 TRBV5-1 TGCGCCAGCAGCTTGGACGGGTCATCTAGCACAGATACGCAGTATTTT CASSLDGSSSTDTQYF
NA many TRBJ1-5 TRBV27 TGTGCCAGCAGTTTAGGGGGGGCGGACAATCAGCCCCAGCATTTT CASSLGGADNQPQHF
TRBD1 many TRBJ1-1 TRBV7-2 TGTGCCAGCAGCTTCAGGGGGGGTGTCGCTGAAGCTTTCTTT CASSFRGGVAEAFF
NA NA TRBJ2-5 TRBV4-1 TGCGCCAGCAGCCAAGGAGTAGGTGGGGGGCCCCCTGGGGACCAGTACTTC CASSQGVGGGPPGDQYF
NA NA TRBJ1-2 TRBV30 TGTGCCTGGACAGAACGCTATGGCTACACCTTC CAWTERYGYTF
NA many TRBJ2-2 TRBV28 TGTGCCAGCAGTCCCCCCCAAACCCAGGGATACAACACCGGGGAGCTGTTTTTT CASSPPQTQGYNTGELFF
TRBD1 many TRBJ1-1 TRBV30 TGTGCCTGGAGTAAGGGGGCTAGCACTGAAGCTTTCTTT CAWSKGASTEAFF
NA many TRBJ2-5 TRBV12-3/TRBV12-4 TGTGCCAGCAGAGGGGTAGAGACCCAGTACTTC CASRGVETQYF
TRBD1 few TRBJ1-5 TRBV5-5 TGTGCCAGCAGACCGGGACAGGGGAGCAATCAGCCCCAGCATTTT CASRPGQGSNQPQHF
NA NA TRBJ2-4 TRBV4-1 TGCGCCAGCAGCCGCGATAAGGAGGGGCCAGCCAAAAACATTCAGTACTTC CASSRDKEGPAKNIQYF
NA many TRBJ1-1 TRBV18 TGTGCCAGCTCACCAGTAACCGGGGGCCGCACTGAAGCTTTCTTT CASSPVTGGRTEAFF
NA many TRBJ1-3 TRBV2 TGTGCCAGCAAGCTACAGGGAAGTGGAAACACCATATATTTT CASKLQGSGNTIYF
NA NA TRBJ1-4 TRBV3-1 TGTGCCAGCAGCCAAGATGAGCAGGGACATGAAAAACTGTTTTTT CASSQDEQGHEKLFF
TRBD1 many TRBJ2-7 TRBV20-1 TGCAGTTACAGGGGAAGGACCGAGCAGTACTTC CSYRGRTEQYF
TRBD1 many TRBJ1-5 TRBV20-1 TGCAGTGCCAGAATCGGACAGGGCTTCAATCAGCCCCAGCATTTT CSARIGQGFNQPQHF
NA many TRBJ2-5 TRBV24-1 TGTGCCACCAGTGATTCCCCATTACAGGAGACCCAGTACTTC CATSDSPLQETQYF
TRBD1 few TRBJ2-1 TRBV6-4 TGTGCCAGCAGTGCCACCGGGACAGGGGATGGCAATGAGCAGTTCTTC CASSATGTGDGNEQFF
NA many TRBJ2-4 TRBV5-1 TGCGCCAGCAGCTCCGGGACGTCACTAGCCAAAAACATTCAGTACTTC CASSSGTSLAKNIQYF
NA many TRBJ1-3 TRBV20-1 TGCAGTGCTAGAGATCCTGCAGTACGCGGAAACACCATATATTTT CSARDPAVRGNTIYF
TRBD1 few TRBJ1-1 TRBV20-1 TGCAGTGCTATAAAACAGGGGATCGCTGAAGCTTTCTTT CSAIKQGIAEAFF
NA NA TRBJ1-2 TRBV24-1 TGTGCCACCAGTGATTCGGGGGGCCGCTTCTATGGCTACACCTTC CATSDSGGRFYGYTF
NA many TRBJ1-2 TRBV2 TGTGCCAGCAGCCCGAACTATGGCTACACCTTC CASSPNYGYTF
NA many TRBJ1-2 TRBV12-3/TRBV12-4 TGTGCCAGCAGACCCCCAGGGGACTATGGCTACACCTTC CASRPPGDYGYTF
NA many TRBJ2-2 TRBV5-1 TGCGCCAGCAGCTTGTCGGGCCCAGGGCCAACACCCGGGGAGCTGTTTTTT CASSLSGPGPTPGELFF
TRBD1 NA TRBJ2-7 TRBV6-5 TGTGCCAGCGGGGACAGGGGGGACTACGAGCAGTACTTC CASGDRGDYEQYF
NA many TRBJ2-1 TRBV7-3 TGTGCCAGCAGCTTATTGAACAGCGGGTACAATGAGCAGTTCTTC CASSLLNSGYNEQFF
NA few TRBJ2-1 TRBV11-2 TGTGCCAGCAGCTTCGTGGGGGGCGGGAAACACAATGAGCAGTTCTTC CASSFVGGGKHNEQFF
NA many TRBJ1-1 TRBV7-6 TGTGCCAGCAGCTTACGAAAAACGAACACTGAAGCTTTCTTT CASSLRKTNTEAFF
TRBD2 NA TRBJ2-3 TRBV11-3 TGTGCCAGCAGCATAACGGGGGGGAGCACAGATACGCAGTATTTT CASSITGGSTDTQYF
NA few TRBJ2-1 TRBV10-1 TGCGCCAGCAGTGATTACGGGAATAGCCATTCCCACTACAATGAGCAGTTCTTC CASSDYGNSHSHYNEQFF
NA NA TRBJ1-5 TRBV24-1 TGTGCCACCAGTGATTACAGAAGCAATCAGCCCCAGCATTTT CATSDYRSNQPQHF